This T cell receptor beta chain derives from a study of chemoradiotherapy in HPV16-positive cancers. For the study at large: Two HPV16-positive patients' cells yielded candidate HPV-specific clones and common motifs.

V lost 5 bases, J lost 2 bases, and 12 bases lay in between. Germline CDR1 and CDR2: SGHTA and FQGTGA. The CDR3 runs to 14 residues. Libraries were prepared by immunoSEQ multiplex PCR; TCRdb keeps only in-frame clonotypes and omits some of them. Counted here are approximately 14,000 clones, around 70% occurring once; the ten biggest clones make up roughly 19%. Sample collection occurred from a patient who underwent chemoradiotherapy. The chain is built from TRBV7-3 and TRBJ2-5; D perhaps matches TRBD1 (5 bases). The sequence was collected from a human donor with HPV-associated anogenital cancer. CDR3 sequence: CASSPGAAQETQYF. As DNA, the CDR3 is TGTGCCAGCAGCCCTGGGGCAGCTCAAGAGACCCAGTACTTC.